This T cell receptor beta chain appears in the sequencing data of a study of shared T cell receptors in the human thymus. V dropped 4 bases and J dropped 5 bases, with 5 bases sitting between them. The CDR3 spans 12 residues. In germline, CDR1 is ENHRY, CDR2 SYGVKD. Using immunoSEQ multiplex PCR, the repertoire was profiled, and TCRdb retains in-frame clones only, with some absent. The data contain around 730,000 clones, 70% to 90% of them seen just once; the ten biggest clones take up about 0.011%. A further study also used this sample, focusing on human thymus T cells. That publication notes: Thymus was obtained from resections taken during corrective heart surgery. Across thymic and blood repertoires, the usage of V and J genes appeared to be biased. Reports from related research described highly overlapping thymic repertoires among unrelated individuals.

Sequenced material: thymocytes. The source is a girl less than two years old with a congenital heart defect. The rearrangement links TRBV10-3 to TRBJ2-2; no firm D call. The CDR3 DNA sequence: TGTGCCATCAGTGTAGCAACCGGGGAGCTGTTTTTT. It yields the protein CAISVATGELFF.